This T cell receptor (beta chain) appears in the sequencing data of a study of cytotoxic CD8 clonotypes in ibrutinib-treated CLL. From germline, CDR1 is LNHDA and CDR2 SQIVND (reference sequence). V shed 1 base and J shed 3 bases, with 9 bases lying between them. The CDR3 has 14 residues. TCRdb's copy holds only in-frame clones and misses some; the assay was immunoSEQ multiplex PCR. The table includes 250,000 to 350,000 clones, 65% to 85% detected once. The source of about 2 micrograms of genomic DNA for TCR beta libraries was cryopreserved PBMCs. The rearrangement joins TRBV19 to TRBJ2-5; TRBD1 or TRBD2 may be the D gene (5 bases each). The TCR originated in a human donor with chronic lymphocytic leukemia. The sequenced sample was PBMCs, obtained at disease progression, from a patient treated with ibrutinib. Here the CDR3 DNA reads TGTGCCAGTAGTATAGGGCAGGGAGAAGAGACCCAGTACTTC. It codes for CASSIGQGEETQYF.